Shown below are 27 T cell receptor beta chains from a single sample sequenced in a study of cytomegalovirus exposure and HLA in healthy donors. PCR was performed using 60 Vbeta and 13 Jbeta primers. Method: immunoSEQ multiplex PCR; TCRdb's copy keeps in-frame clones and lacks some. The sample lists 130,000 or so clones, 70% to 85% occurring once. Sequencing was carried out using PBMCs. Source of these receptors: a woman younger than 35 in good health and CMV-seropositive.

The chain couples TRBV19 to TRBJ2-1, with D tentatively TRBD2 (6 bases). This CDR3 spans 15 amino acids. Germline V lookup: CDR1 LNHDA, CDR2 SQIVND (reference sequence). V lost 3 bases and J 8 bases, leaving 17 bases between the germline ends. CDR3 residues: CASSIGGEDLDEQFF. In nucleotides, the CDR3 is TGTGCCAGTAGTATCGGCGGGGAAGACCTCGATGAGCAGTTCTTC.

The CDR3 sequence: CASSQGDNSYEQYF. DNA for the CDR3: TGTGCCAGCAGCCAAGGGGACAACTCCTACGAGCAGTACTTC. The rearrangement joins TRBV4-2 to TRBJ2-7; possible D gene TRBD1, 6 bases. CDR1 and CDR2 (germline): LGHNA, YNFKEQ. V dropped 1 base and J dropped 0 bases, with 7 bases sitting between them. The CDR3 sequence is 14 residues long.

The gene calls are TRBV6-4 and TRBJ1-2; possible D gene TRBD1, 5 bases. With 8 bases removed from V and 4 bases from J, the gap between germline ends came to 14 bases. Germline CDR1 MRHNA, CDR2 SNTAGT. This CDR3 has 13 amino acids. CDR3 protein: CASGQGEGYGYTF. For the CDR3, the DNA is TGTGCCAGCGGTCAAGGGGAAGGCTATGGCTACACCTTC.

The chain is built from TRBV4-1 and TRBJ2-1, with D maybe TRBD1 (5 bases). The CDR3 runs to 16 residues. V gave up 4 bases and J gave up 8 bases, with 21 bases separating them. Germline V gene sequence: CDR1 MGHRA, CDR2 YSYEKL. The DNA for the CDR3 is TGCGCCAGCAGCCCTCAGGGTGTAGGGGCCGGCGATGAGCAGTTCTTC. Translation gives CASSPQGVGAGDEQFF.

This sequence joins TRBV25-1 and TRBJ1-6; possible D gene TRBD1, 5 bases. The V and J ends lost 5 bases and 6 bases respectively, with 11 bases between them. The CDR3 has 14 residues. Germline values: CDR1 MGHDK, CDR2 SYGVNS. CDR3 coding DNA: TGTGCCAGCAGTCCCCCCGACAGTAATTCACCCCTCCACTTT. This codes for CASSPPDSNSPLHF.

This chain uses TRBV5-1 with TRBJ2-2, with TRBD2 as a possible D gene (6 bases). This CDR3 is built from 15 residues. Trimming removed 4 bases at V and 4 bases at J, with 14 bases between. Germline V gene sequence: CDR1 SGHRS, CDR2 YFSETQ. The CDR3 spells CASSPLGGPTGELFF. For the CDR3, the DNA is TGCGCCAGCAGCCCACTGGGGGGTCCCACCGGGGAGCTGTTTTTT.

The rearrangement uses TRBV6-1 and TRBJ2-7; D perhaps matches TRBD2 (6 bases). The CDR3 totals 14 residues. The V gene lost 2 bases and the J gene lost 2 bases, with 10 bases spanning the gap. Germline CDR1 and CDR2: MNHNS and SASEGT. The CDR3 DNA follows: TGTGCCAGCAGTGAACCGGGGGTACCCTACGAGCAGTACTTC. Protein: CASSEPGVPYEQYF.

The CDR3 here is CASSLKSSSGELFF. In DNA, the CDR3 is TGCGCCAGCAGCTTGAAGTCTAGTTCCGGGGAGCTGTTTTTT. This chain uses TRBV5-1 with TRBJ2-2, with D hard to call. The V and J ends lost 1 base and 6 bases respectively, with 10 bases between them. CDR1 is SGHRS and CDR2 is YFSETQ in the germline V gene. This CDR3 has 14 residues.

Remarks on this clone: One junction end disagrees with the germline gene, perhaps due to a read error. CDR3 in amino acids: CASSSYSGQGPF. The CDR3 coding sequence is TGTGCCAGCAGTTCCTACTCGGGACAGGGCCCTTTT. This chain connects TRBV28 to TRBJ1-6; 9 nucleotides agree with TRBD1. Per the germline V gene, CDR1 is MDHEN and CDR2 is SYDVKM. This CDR3 is 12 amino acids long.

This clone occurred once. CDR3 amino acids: CASRGTVGETQYF. In DNA form, the CDR3 reads TGTGCCAGCAGAGGGACAGTGGGAGAGACCCAGTACTTC. The chain couples TRBV7-9 to TRBJ2-5; 7 bases match TRBD1. Germline CDR1 is SEHNR and CDR2 is FQNEAQ (reference sequence). The CDR3 totals 13 residues. The ends lost 6 bases at V and 4 bases at J; junction bases unmatched: 5.

The chain combines TRBV6-5 with TRBJ1-2, with D possibly TRBD1 on 5 matching bases. CDR3 length: 15 residues. V gave up 9 bases and J gave up 2 bases, with 19 bases separating them. Germline assignment: CDR1 MNHEY and CDR2 SVGAGI. Here the CDR3 DNA reads TGTGCCAGTCCCGACACGGGGAGGGGCAACTATGGCTACACCTTC. Amino acids: CASPDTGRGNYGYTF.

CDR3 region: CASSGALLAGVFNEQFF. In DNA, the CDR3 is TGTGCCAGCAGTGGGGCACTCCTAGCGGGGGTATTCAATGAGCAGTTCTTC. The chain is built from TRBV25-1 and TRBJ2-1; 10 nucleotides align to TRBD2. Germline values: CDR1 MGHDK, CDR2 SYGVNS. J was trimmed by 6 bases and V by 4 bases; bases with no gene match: 12. The CDR3 loop spans 17 amino acids.

The rearrangement uses TRBV10-3 and TRBJ2-1; tentative D call: TRBD2 (5 bases). The CDR3 is 15 amino acids. The germline CDR1 and CDR2 sequences are ENHRY and SYGVKD. V was clipped by 3 bases and J by 0 bases, with 9 bases between them. CDR3 sequence reads: CAISDVGSSYNEQFF. CDR3 sequence (DNA): TGTGCCATCAGTGACGTGGGGAGCTCCTACAATGAGCAGTTCTTC.

This chain connects TRBV5-5 to TRBJ1-1, with D perhaps matching TRBD1 (6 bases). The CDR3 length is 13 residues. Germline V gene sequence: CDR1 SGHKS, CDR2 YYEKEE (reference sequence). V shed 1 base and J shed 8 bases, with 12 bases lying between them. The chain's CDR3 is CASSLQTGFEAFF. CDR3 nucleotide sequence: TGTGCCAGCAGCTTGCAAACAGGGTTCGAAGCTTTCTTT.

This clone was detected a few times. V usage is TRBV4-1 and J usage is TRBJ2-3; no reliable D call. Germline-derived CDR1 and CDR2 are MGHRA and YSYEKL. V shed 0 bases and J shed 4 bases, with 11 bases lying between them. The length of the CDR3 is 15 residues. For the CDR3, the DNA is TGCGCCAGCAGCCAAGAGGAAGGAGTGGCAGATACGCAGTATTTT. Translated: CASSQEEGVADTQYF.

As regards this clone: An end of the junction differs from the germline gene, which may be a read error. This rearrangement joins TRBV7-9 to TRBJ1-2, with 7 positions matching TRBD1. The length of the CDR3 is 13 residues. Germline values: CDR1 SEHNR, CDR2 FQNEAQ (reference sequence). This chain's CDR3 is CSSSYGTDYGYTF. The CDR3 DNA reads as TGTTCCAGCAGCTACGGGACAGACTATGGCTACACCTTC. Combining the CDR3 with reference TRBV7-9 and TRBJ1-2 gives the whole variable domain DTGVSQNPRHKITKRGQNVTFRCDPISEHNRLYWYRQTLGQGPEFLTYFQNEAQLEKSRLLSDRFSAERPKGSFSTLEIQRTEQGDSAMYLCSSSYGTDYGYTFGSGTRLTVV.

This rearrangement joins TRBV20-1 to TRBJ1-3; no reliable D call. The germline V and J ends were trimmed by 6 bases and 2 bases, with 5 bases remaining between them. The CDR3 spans 11 residues. Germline CDR1 and CDR2: DFQATT and SNEGSKA (reference sequence). This chain's CDR3 is CSAVAGNTIYF. DNA for the CDR3: TGCAGTGCCGTAGCTGGAAACACCATATATTTT.

This rearrangement joins TRBV30 to TRBJ1-2, with D unresolved. The V end was cut by 5 bases, the J end by 7 bases, with 14 bases between. Germline V gives CDR1 GTSNPN, CDR2 SVGIG (reference sequence). The CDR3 covers 12 residues. The chain's CDR3 is CAWSEVQAGYTF. The CDR3 DNA reads TGTGCCTGGTCGGAGGTGCAGGCTGGCTACACCTTC.

The V and J genes are TRBV5-1 and TRBJ2-1; 8 bases match TRBD1. Trimming at V came to 4 bases and at J to 5 bases, leaving 8 bases not matched to a gene. CDR3 size: 15 residues. Germline V gives CDR1 SGHRS, CDR2 YFSETQ. The CDR3 protein is CASSIWTGTNNEQFF. The CDR3 DNA follows: TGCGCCAGCAGCATTTGGACAGGGACAAACAATGAGCAGTTCTTC.

The genes are TRBV14 and TRBJ2-5; 9 bases line up with TRBD1. Germline trimming cut 4 bases from V and 5 bases from J; bases unmatched to any gene: 5. The V gene's germline CDR1 is SGHDN and CDR2 FVKESK. CDR3 size: 14 residues. As DNA, the CDR3 is TGTGCCAGCAGCCTTTGGACAGGGGTGGAGACCCAGTACTTC. Residues: CASSLWTGVETQYF.

The chain recombines TRBV30 with TRBJ1-1; D is possibly TRBD1 (5 bases). Germline V gene lookup returns CDR1 GTSNPN and CDR2 SVGIG (reference sequence). CDR3 length equals 13 residues. V dropped 2 bases and J dropped 0 bases, with 7 bases sitting between them. CDR3 DNA: TGTGCCTGGAGTTCAGGGCTGAACACTGAAGCTTTCTTT. It yields the protein CAWSSGLNTEAFF.

This chain links TRBV27 with TRBJ2-3; TRBD2 is a possible D gene (5 bases). This CDR3 comprises 14 residues. V was cut by 5 bases and J by 2 bases, with 11 bases left in between. Per germline, CDR1 MNHEY and CDR2 SMNVEV (reference sequence). The CDR3 protein is CASSQAESTDTQYF. Here the CDR3 DNA reads TGTGCCAGCAGTCAAGCGGAGTCCACAGATACGCAGTATTTT.

This chain joins TRBV5-1 and TRBJ2-5; D is possibly TRBD2 (5 bases). V dropped 2 bases and J dropped 0 bases, with 14 bases sitting between them. This CDR3 region has 16 residues. Germline V gene data show CDR1 as SGHRS and CDR2 as YFSETQ. The CDR3 loop is CASSLSPGLDQETQYF. As DNA, the CDR3 is TGCGCCAGCAGCTTATCCCCCGGACTTGACCAAGAGACCCAGTACTTC.

CDR3 DNA sequence: TGTGCCAGTAGCTATCAGGGGGACGGGGAGCTGTTTTTT. This encodes CASSYQGDGELFF. The V and J genes are TRBV19 and TRBJ2-2; 7 bases line up with TRBD1. V dropped 6 bases and J dropped 7; count of bases not matched to a gene: 5. The CDR3 has 13 residues. Germline V gene sequence: CDR1 LNHDA, CDR2 SQIVND (reference sequence).

The chain couples TRBV10-3 to TRBJ1-2; 7 bases fit TRBD1. With 5 bases clipped from V and 6 bases from J, the junction kept 9 bases outside the gene matches. The CDR3 runs 14 residues. Looked up from germline, CDR1 is ENHRY and CDR2 is SYGVKD. In nucleotides, the CDR3 is TGTGCCATCAGTTTCAGGGGGGAGGAAAATGGCTACACCTTC. Its protein is CAISFRGEENGYTF.

This clone was seen only a few times. The rearrangement joins TRBV10-3 to TRBJ1-4; 11 nucleotides line up with TRBD1. Looked up from germline, CDR1 is ENHRY and CDR2 is SYGVKD. With V trimmed by 11 bases and J by 5 bases, 7 bases remained unmatched. The CDR3 extends over 14 amino acids. The CDR3 loop reads CAVSGDRGNEKLFF. The CDR3 bases are TGTGCCGTCTCCGGGGACAGGGGGAATGAAAAACTGTTTTTT.

The chain couples TRBV19 to TRBJ2-3; D not certain. Looked up from germline, CDR1 is LNHDA and CDR2 is SQIVND (reference sequence). This CDR3 is built from 15 residues. The ends were cut back, 1 base at V and 6 bases at J, with 14 bases in the middle. CDR3 sequence (DNA): TGTGCCAGTAGTATAGGGATCATATCACAGGATACGCAGTATTTT. Encoded protein: CASSIGIISQDTQYF.